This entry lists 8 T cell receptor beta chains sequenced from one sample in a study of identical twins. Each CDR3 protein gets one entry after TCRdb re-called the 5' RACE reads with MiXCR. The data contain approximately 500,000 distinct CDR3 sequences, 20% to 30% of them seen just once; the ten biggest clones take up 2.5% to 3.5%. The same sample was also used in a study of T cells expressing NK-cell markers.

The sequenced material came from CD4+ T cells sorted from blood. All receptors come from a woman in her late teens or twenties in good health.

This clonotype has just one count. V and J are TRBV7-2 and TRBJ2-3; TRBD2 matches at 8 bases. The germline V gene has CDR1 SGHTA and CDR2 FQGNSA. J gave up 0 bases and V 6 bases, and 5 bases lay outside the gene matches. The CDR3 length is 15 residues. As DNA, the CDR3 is TGTGCCAGCAGACGCTCTAGCGGGAGCACAGATACGCAGTATTTT. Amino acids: CASRRSSGSTDTQYF. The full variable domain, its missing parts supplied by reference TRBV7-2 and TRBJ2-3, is GAGVSQSPSNKVTEKGKDVELRCDPISGHTALYWYRQSLGQGLEFLIYFQGNSAPDKSGLPSDRFSAERTGGSVSTLTIQRTQQEDSAVYLCASRRSSGSTDTQYFGPGTRLTVL.

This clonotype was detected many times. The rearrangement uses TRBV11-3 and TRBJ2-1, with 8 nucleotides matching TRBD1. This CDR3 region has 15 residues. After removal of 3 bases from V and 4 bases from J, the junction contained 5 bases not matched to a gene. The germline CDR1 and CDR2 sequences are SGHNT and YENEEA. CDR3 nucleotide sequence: TGTGCCAGCAGCTTGGGCCGGACAGGGTACAATGAGCAGTTCTTC. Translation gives CASSLGRTGYNEQFF.

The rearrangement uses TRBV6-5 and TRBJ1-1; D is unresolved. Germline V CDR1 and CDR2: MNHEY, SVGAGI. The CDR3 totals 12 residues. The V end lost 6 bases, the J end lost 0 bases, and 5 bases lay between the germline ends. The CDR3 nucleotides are TGTGCCAGCAGGAGAATGAACACTGAAGCTTTCTTT. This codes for CASRRMNTEAFF.

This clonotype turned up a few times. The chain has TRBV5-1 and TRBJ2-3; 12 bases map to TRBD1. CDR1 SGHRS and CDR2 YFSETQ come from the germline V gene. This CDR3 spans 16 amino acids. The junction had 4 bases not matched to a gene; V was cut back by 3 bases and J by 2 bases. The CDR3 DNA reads TGCGCCAGCAGCTCTGGGACAGGGGGCTTCACAGATACGCAGTATTTT. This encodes CASSSGTGGFTDTQYF.

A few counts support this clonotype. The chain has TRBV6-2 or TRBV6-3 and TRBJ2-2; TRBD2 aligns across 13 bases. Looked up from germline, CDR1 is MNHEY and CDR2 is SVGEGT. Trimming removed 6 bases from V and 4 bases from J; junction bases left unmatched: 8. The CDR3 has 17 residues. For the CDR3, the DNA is TGTGCCAGCAGAAGCCACACTAGCGGGGGGGCCACCGGGGAGCTGTTTTTT. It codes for CASRSHTSGGATGELFF.

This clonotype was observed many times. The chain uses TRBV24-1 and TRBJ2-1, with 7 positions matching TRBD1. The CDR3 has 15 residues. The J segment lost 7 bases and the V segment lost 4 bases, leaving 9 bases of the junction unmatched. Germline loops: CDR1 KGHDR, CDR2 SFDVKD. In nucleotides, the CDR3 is TGTGCCACCAGTGACCCTCGACAGGGAAGGAATGAGCAGTTCTTC. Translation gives CATSDPRQGRNEQFF.

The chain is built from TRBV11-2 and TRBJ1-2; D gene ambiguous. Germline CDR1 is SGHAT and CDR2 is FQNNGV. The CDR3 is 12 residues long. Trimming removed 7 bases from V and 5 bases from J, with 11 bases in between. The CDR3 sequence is CASTQSEYGYTF. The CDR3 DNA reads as TGTGCCAGCACCCAATCCGAGTATGGCTACACCTTC.

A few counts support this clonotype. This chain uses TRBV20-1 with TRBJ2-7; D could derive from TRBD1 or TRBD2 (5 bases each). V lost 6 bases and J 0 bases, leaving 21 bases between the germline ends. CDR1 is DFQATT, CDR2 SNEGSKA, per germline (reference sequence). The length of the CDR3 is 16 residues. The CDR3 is CSATDPPGPSSYEQYF. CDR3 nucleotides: TGCAGTGCCACTGACCCCCCGGGGCCTAGCTCCTACGAGCAGTACTTC.